These 21 T cell receptor beta chains originate from one sample sequenced in a study of regulatory T cells in long-lasting Graves disease. Specified time point: persistent/refractory GD, antithyroid drugs over 5 years with positive TRAb. Preparation of the TCR library used RNA extracted from PBMCs. For TCR beta, libraries came from iRepertoire HTBI primers and Arm-PCR of CDR3 regions. MiXCR, run by TCRdb on the multiplex PCR reads, gives a single entry per CDR3 protein. The sample carries 600,000 to 850,000 distinct CDR3 sequences, about 30% recorded once. Here the sequenced sample was peripheral blood mononuclear cells (PBMCs), taken when the disease was refractory, from a patient treated with antithyroid drugs. These receptors were collected from a female donor with Graves disease.

This clonotype was detected a few times. The chain joins TRBV7-9 to TRBJ2-7; D is unclear. Germline assignment: CDR1 SEHNR and CDR2 FQNEAQ (reference sequence). There are 15 residues in the CDR3. The germline V and J ends were trimmed by 0 bases and 2 bases, with 11 bases remaining between them. In nucleotides, the CDR3 is TGTGCCAGCAGCTTAGCTGACACATACGCCTACGAGCAGTACTTC. This encodes CASSLADTYAYEQYF.

The chain recombines TRBV9 with TRBJ2-1, with D possibly matching TRBD2 (6 bases). CDR1 SGDLS and CDR2 YYNGEE come from the germline V gene. This CDR3 is built from 12 residues. V shed 7 bases and J shed 5 bases, with 10 bases lying between them. The CDR3 is CASGRGDNEQFF. CDR3 bases: TGTGCCAGCGGGCGGGGAGACAATGAGCAGTTCTTC.

This clonotype was counted ten times or more. The J gene is TRBJ1-2, the V gene TRBV28; D not certain. This CDR3 is built from 13 residues. V lost 7 bases, J lost 0 bases, and 9 bases lay in between. Germline lookup yields CDR1 MDHEN and CDR2 SYDVKM. The CDR3 spells CASTPPSNYGYTF. CDR3 DNA: TGTGCCAGCACCCCACCTTCTAACTATGGCTACACCTTC.

This chain connects TRBV2 to TRBJ2-7, with 9 positions matching TRBD1. The ends lost 4 bases at V and 0 bases at J; junction bases unmatched: 10. The V gene's germline CDR1 is SNHLY and CDR2 FYNNEI. The CDR3 runs 17 residues. CDR3 protein: CASSVGTGRQSSYEQYF. DNA for the CDR3: TGTGCCAGCAGTGTCGGGACAGGGCGTCAAAGCTCCTACGAGCAGTACTTC.

The chain uses TRBV9 and TRBJ1-6; 10 nucleotides line up with TRBD1. Germline loops: CDR1 SGDLS, CDR2 YYNGEE. CDR3 length equals 15 residues. The junction had 4 bases not matched to a gene; V was cut back by 0 bases and J by 10 bases. CDR3 region: CASSVEGQGSSPLHF. The CDR3 DNA reads TGTGCCAGCAGCGTAGAGGGACAGGGGAGCTCACCCCTCCACTTT.

V and J are TRBV20-1 and TRBJ1-2; D is possibly TRBD1 (6 bases). The germline V gene encodes CDR1 DFQATT and CDR2 SNEGSKA (reference sequence). This CDR3 spans 15 amino acids. Between the trimmed V and J ends, which lost 0 bases and 4 bases, there was a span of 15 bases. CDR3 bases: TGCAGTGCTAGAGATCGGCAGGGGAATCCCTATGGCTACACCTTC. It translates to CSARDRQGNPYGYTF.

This clonotype was seen at least ten times. The rearrangement uses TRBV3-1 and TRBJ2-5, with D tentatively TRBD1 or TRBD2 (5 bases each). Germline V lookup: CDR1 LGHDT, CDR2 YNNKEL (reference sequence). V was cut by 6 bases and J by 7 bases, with 15 bases left in between. The CDR3 loop spans 13 amino acids. This chain's CDR3 is CASSRDHPWTQYF. The CDR3 coding sequence is TGTGCCAGCAGTCGGGACCACCCGTGGACCCAGTACTTC.

This clonotype was seen more than once but under ten times. The chain combines TRBV20-1 with TRBJ1-4; 7 nucleotides agree with TRBD1. This CDR3 is 17 amino acids long. V was clipped by 3 bases and J by 6 bases; unmatched bases: 16. Germline V gene lookup returns CDR1 DFQATT and CDR2 SNEGSKA (reference sequence). Written as DNA, the CDR3 is TGCAGTGCTAGCAGCGGGACAGCGCCCGCGGAATATGAAAAACTGTTTTTT. Translating it yields CSASSGTAPAEYEKLFF.

The chain is built from TRBV29-1 and TRBJ1-1; possibly TRBD1 for D (5 bases). The germline V gene has CDR1 SQVTM and CDR2 ANQGSEA. The CDR3 loop spans 13 amino acids. With 4 bases removed from V and 5 bases from J, the gap between germline ends came to 14 bases. CDR3 amino acids: CSVVYRRDTEAFF. The CDR3, as DNA: TGCAGCGTTGTGTACAGGCGTGATACTGAAGCTTTCTTT.

This clonotype was seen many times. The chain recombines TRBV2 with TRBJ1-6; 10 bases are shared with TRBD1. Per the germline V gene, CDR1 is SNHLY and CDR2 is FYNNEI. J lost 7 bases, V lost 7 bases, and 1 base had no gene match. CDR3 size: 13 residues. CDR3 nucleotides: TGTGCCAGCAAGGGACAGGGGAATTCACCCCTCCACTTT. Protein product: CASKGQGNSPLHF.

This clonotype was counted only a few times. The chain has TRBV7-9 and TRBJ1-2, with D unresolved. Per the germline V gene, CDR1 is SEHNR and CDR2 is FQNEAQ (reference sequence). The V and J ends lost 2 bases and 4 bases respectively, with 11 bases between them. The length of the CDR3 is 14 residues. The CDR3 reads CASSLPGSAYGYTF. The CDR3 region has the DNA TGTGCCAGCAGCTTACCGGGATCGGCCTATGGCTACACCTTC.

Only one count was recorded for this clonotype. The genes are TRBV10-3 and TRBJ2-6; 10 nucleotides line up with TRBD1. The junction had 12 bases not matched to a gene; V was cut back by 6 bases and J by 1 base. Germline loops: CDR1 ENHRY, CDR2 SYGVKD. The CDR3 has 19 amino acids. CDR3 residues: CAIRRGERQGASGANVLTF. The CDR3 DNA is TGTGCCATCAGGAGAGGGGAGAGACAGGGGGCTTCTGGGGCCAACGTCCTGACTTTC.

The sample holds many counts of this clonotype. V and J are TRBV27 and TRBJ1-1; the D is unclear. Trimming shortened V by 4 bases and J by 0 bases, and 15 bases separated the two germline ends. The CDR3 contains 16 residues. Per the germline V gene, CDR1 is MNHEY and CDR2 is SMNVEV (reference sequence). The CDR3 spells CASSSLSVPMNTEAFF. CDR3 DNA: TGTGCCAGCAGTTCTCTCAGTGTACCAATGAACACTGAAGCTTTCTTT.

The J gene is TRBJ1-2, the V gene TRBV30; 7 positions match TRBD1. Germline assignment: CDR1 GTSNPN and CDR2 SVGIG (reference sequence). The CDR3 is 14 amino acids. The ends lost 2 bases at V and 3 bases at J; junction bases unmatched: 6. The DNA for the CDR3 is TGTGCCTGGAGTACGAACAGGGGTGACTATGGCTACACCTTC. This sequence encodes CAWSTNRGDYGYTF.

The chain has TRBV29-1 and TRBJ1-1; D might be TRBD1 (5 bases). Trimming shortened V by 4 bases and J by 0 bases, and 9 bases separated the two germline ends. This CDR3 is built from 13 residues. Germline V gene data show CDR1 as SQVTM and CDR2 as ANQGSEA. The CDR3 sequence is CSVATVMNTEAFF. The CDR3, as DNA: TGCAGCGTTGCGACAGTCATGAACACTGAAGCTTTCTTT.

This clonotype was detected ten times or more. The V and J genes are TRBV6-5 and TRBJ1-1; D not resolved. This CDR3 spans 13 amino acids. Germline values: CDR1 MNHEY, CDR2 SVGAGI. V shed 2 bases and J shed 1 base, with 5 bases lying between them. In DNA form, the CDR3 reads TGTGCCAGCAGTTACCCGGGGAACACTGAAGCTTTCTTT. It specifies CASSYPGNTEAFF.

The chain has TRBV20-1 and TRBJ2-2; D ambiguous. Looked up from germline, CDR1 is DFQATT and CDR2 is SNEGSKA (reference sequence). The CDR3 covers 11 residues. The germline V and J ends were trimmed by 5 bases and 7 bases, with 8 bases remaining between them. CDR3 amino acids: CSAQDGGELFF. CDR3 sequence (DNA): TGCAGTGCTCAAGATGGCGGGGAGCTGTTTTTT.

This clonotype was detected many times. The gene calls are TRBV12-3 or TRBV12-4 and TRBJ1-2; TRBD1 matches 11 bases. V lost 5 bases, J lost 2 bases, and 4 bases stayed unmatched. This CDR3 region has 15 residues. CDR3 amino acids: CASSTGTGGNYGYTF. CDR3 sequence (DNA): TGTGCCAGCAGTACCGGGACAGGGGGAAACTATGGCTACACCTTC.

This clonotype was picked up a small number of times. The chain couples TRBV6-1 to TRBJ1-5; 11 positions agree with TRBD1. The CDR3 covers 15 residues. CDR1 is MNHNS, CDR2 SASEGT, per germline. Losses at the gene ends were 6 bases for V and 2 bases for J; bases not matched to a gene: 3. This CDR3 reads CASRGQGARNQPQHF. In DNA, the CDR3 is TGTGCCAGCAGAGGACAGGGGGCTCGCAATCAGCCCCAGCATTTT.

The V gene is TRBV20-1, the J gene TRBJ2-7, with D possibly matching TRBD1 (5 bases). Germline CDR1 DFQATT, CDR2 SNEGSKA (reference sequence). This CDR3 is 13 amino acids long. V was cut by 7 bases and J by 1 base, with 14 bases left in between. Here the CDR3 reads CSGSSTDSYEQYF. CDR3 nucleotides: TGCAGTGGTTCCTCGACAGATTCCTACGAGCAGTACTTC.

This clonotype was recorded a few times. This sequence joins TRBV20-1 and TRBJ1-6, with 7 bases identical to TRBD1. The V and J ends lost 3 bases and 8 bases, in that order; junction bases with no gene match: 16. The V gene's germline CDR1 is DFQATT and CDR2 SNEGSKA (reference sequence). The CDR3 length is 17 residues. CDR3 DNA sequence: TGCAGTGCTAGTGCCGGCACAGGGGAACTCTTCGATTCACCCCTCCACTTT. Residues: CSASAGTGELFDSPLHF.